The clone carrying this T cell receptor (beta chain) appeared a few times. Its antigen is unknown. Amplification used 60 Vbeta primers and 13 Jbeta primers. Sequenced by immunoSEQ multiplex PCR; TCRdb stores in-frame clones only, minus some. The sample carries about 140,000 clones, 75% to 90% recorded once. These data belong to a study of cytomegalovirus exposure and HLA in healthy donors. Broader study findings: Rarity held for most TCR sequences, but there were some public TCRs that occurred in many donors. Sequencing depth across donors, presence/absence analyses assumed, was roughly uniform.

Germline-derived CDR1 and CDR2 are LGHNA and YNFKEQ. V was clipped by 3 bases and J by 3 bases; unmatched bases: 7. CDR3 size: 16 residues. The specimen sequenced was PBMCs. The V call is TRBV4-2, the J call TRBJ1-4, with TRBD1 identical over 7 bases. The sequence was obtained from a female donor in good health and CMV-seronegative. The CDR3 here is CASSHFSRGANEKLFF. The CDR3 DNA reads as TGTGCCAGCAGCCACTTTTCCAGGGGGGCTAATGAAAAACTGTTTTTT.